Sequencing of this T cell receptor (beta chain) was carried out in a study of T cells in Graves' hyperthyroidism and ophthalmopathy. Study results and caveats: Ophthalmopathy was distinguished from stable hyperthyroidism by 13 V-J signatures. Expanded thyroid clonotypes (above 0.001) were mostly also found in blood.

Ophthalmopathy patients showed a Clinical Activity Score of at least 3, NOSPECS grade of at least 4 and duration under 3 months. Diagnosis rested on symptoms, serum thyroxine and TRAb, thyroid ultrasound, and orbital computed tomography. It was RNA transcripts that yielded the amplified TCR beta CDR3 regions. A first-round RT-PCR of the TCR CDR3 used the HTBI primer set. One entry per CDR3 protein results from TCRdb running MiXCR on the multiplex PCR reads. Of about 600,000 distinct CDR3 sequences listed, about a sixth are singletons. There are a few counts of this clonotype. Its specificity is not known. The CDR3 has 15 residues. Germline CDR1 and CDR2: MDHEN and SYDVKM.

Sequencing was done on a sample of blood. The chain employs TRBV28 and TRBJ2-2; 9 nucleotides match TRBD1. This clonotype originated in a middle-aged woman with Graves' ophthalmopathy. CDR3 sequence (DNA): TGTCTGAAGGGACAGGGATCAACGAACACCGGGGAGCTGTTTTTT. Translated, it gives CLKGQGSTNTGELFF.